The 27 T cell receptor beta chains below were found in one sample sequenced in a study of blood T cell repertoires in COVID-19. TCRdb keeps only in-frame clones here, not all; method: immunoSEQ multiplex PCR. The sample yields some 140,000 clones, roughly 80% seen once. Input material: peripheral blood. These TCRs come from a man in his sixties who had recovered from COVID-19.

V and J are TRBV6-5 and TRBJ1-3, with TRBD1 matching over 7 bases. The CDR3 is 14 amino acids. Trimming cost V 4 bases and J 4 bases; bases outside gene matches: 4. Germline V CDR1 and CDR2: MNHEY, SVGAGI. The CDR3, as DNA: TGTGCCAGCAGTTTTCAGGGGGAAGGAAACACCATATATTTT. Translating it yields CASSFQGEGNTIYF.

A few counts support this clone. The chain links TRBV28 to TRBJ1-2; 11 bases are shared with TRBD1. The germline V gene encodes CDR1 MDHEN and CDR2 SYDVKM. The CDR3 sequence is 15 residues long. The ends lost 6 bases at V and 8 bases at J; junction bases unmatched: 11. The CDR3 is CASSLPGTGGRGYTF. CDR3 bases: TGTGCCAGCAGCCTCCCCGGGACAGGGGGTCGGGGCTACACCTTC.

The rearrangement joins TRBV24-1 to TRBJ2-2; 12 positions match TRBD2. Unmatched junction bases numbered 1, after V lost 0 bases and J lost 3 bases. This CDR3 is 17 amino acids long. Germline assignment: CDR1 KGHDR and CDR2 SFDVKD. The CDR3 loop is CATSDLTSGGYTGELFF. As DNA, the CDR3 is TGTGCCACCAGTGATTTGACTAGCGGGGGGTACACCGGGGAGCTGTTTTTT.

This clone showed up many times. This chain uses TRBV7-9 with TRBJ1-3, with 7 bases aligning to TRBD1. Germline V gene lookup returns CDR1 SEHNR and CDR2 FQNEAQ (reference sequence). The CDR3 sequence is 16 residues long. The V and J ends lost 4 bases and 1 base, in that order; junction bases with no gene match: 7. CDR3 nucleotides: TGTGCCAGCAGCTGGCAAACAGGGGTTTCTGGAAACACCATATATTTT. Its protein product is CASSWQTGVSGNTIYF.

The CDR3 loop reads CASSETGQGKDGELFF. CDR3 in DNA: TGTGCCAGCAGTGAAACGGGACAGGGAAAGGACGGGGAGCTGTTTTTT. The chain links TRBV25-1 to TRBJ2-2; 9 positions match TRBD1. The V and J ends lost 2 bases and 7 bases, in that order; junction bases with no gene match: 8. CDR1 and CDR2 from the germline V gene are MGHDK and SYGVNS. This CDR3 contains 16 residues.

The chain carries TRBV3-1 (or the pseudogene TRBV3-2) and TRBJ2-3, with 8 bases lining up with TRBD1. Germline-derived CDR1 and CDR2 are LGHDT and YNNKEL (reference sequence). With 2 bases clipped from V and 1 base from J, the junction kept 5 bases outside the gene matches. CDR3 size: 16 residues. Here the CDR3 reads CASSQQGAYGTDTQYF. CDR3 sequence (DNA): TGTGCCAGCAGCCAACAGGGGGCTTATGGCACAGATACGCAGTATTTT.

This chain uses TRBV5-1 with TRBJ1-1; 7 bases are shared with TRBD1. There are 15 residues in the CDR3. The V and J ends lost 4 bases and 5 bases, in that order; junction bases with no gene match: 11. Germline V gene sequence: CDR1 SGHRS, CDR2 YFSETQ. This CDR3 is CASSPREGGNTEAFF. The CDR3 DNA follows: TGCGCCAGCAGCCCGCGGGAAGGGGGCAATACTGAAGCTTTCTTT.

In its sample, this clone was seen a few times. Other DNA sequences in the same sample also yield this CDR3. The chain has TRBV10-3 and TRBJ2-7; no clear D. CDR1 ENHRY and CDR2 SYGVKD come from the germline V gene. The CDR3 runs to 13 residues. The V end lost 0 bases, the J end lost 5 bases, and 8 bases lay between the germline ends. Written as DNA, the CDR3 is TGTGCCATCAGTGAGTCTAGATCCCACGAGCAGTACTTC. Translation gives CAISESRSHEQYF.

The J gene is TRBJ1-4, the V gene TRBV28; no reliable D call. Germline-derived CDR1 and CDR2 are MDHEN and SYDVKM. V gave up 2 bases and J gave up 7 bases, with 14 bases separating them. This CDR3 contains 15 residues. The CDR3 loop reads CASSLRWESAEKLFF. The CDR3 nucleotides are TGTGCCAGCAGTTTACGGTGGGAGTCGGCTGAAAAACTGTTTTTT.

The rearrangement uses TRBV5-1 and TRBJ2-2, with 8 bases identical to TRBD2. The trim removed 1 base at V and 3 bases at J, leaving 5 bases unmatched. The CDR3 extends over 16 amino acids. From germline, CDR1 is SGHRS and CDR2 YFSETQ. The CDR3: CASSLSGGIDTGELFF. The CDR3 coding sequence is TGCGCCAGCAGCTTGTCGGGAGGGATTGACACCGGGGAGCTGTTTTTT.

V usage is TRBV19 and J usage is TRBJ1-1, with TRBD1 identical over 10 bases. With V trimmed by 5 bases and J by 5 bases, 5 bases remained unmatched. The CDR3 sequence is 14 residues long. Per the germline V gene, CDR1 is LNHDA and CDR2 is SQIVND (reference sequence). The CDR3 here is CASSPRTGGTEAFF. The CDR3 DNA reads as TGTGCCAGTAGTCCTCGGACAGGGGGGACTGAAGCTTTCTTT.

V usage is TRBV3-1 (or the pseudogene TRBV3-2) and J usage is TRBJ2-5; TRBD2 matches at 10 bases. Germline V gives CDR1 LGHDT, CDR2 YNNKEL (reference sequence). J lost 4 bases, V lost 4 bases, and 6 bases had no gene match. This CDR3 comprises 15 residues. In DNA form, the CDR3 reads TGTGCCAGCAGCCTGGGACCTAGCGGGGGAGAGACCCAGTACTTC. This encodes CASSLGPSGGETQYF.

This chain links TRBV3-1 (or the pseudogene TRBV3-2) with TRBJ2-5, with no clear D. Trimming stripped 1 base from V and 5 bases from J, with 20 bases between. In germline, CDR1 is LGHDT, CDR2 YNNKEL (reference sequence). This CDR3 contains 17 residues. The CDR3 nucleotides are TGTGCCAGCAGCCAAGGAGACGGTGGCAGAGGTTGGGAGACCCAGTACTTC. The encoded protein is CASSQGDGGRGWETQYF.

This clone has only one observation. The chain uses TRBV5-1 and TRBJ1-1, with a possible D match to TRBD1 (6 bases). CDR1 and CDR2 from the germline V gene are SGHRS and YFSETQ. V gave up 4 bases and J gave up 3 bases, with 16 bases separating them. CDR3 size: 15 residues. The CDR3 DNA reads TGCGCCAGCAGCGCCCTAACCCCAGGGGACACTGAAGCTTTCTTT. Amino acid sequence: CASSALTPGDTEAFF.

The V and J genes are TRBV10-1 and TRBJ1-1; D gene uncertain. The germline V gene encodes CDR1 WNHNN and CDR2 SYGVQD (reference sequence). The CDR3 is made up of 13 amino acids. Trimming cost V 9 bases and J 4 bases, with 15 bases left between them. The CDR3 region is CARKRGDRTEAFF. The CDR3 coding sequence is TGCGCCAGAAAACGGGGAGATCGCACTGAAGCTTTCTTT.

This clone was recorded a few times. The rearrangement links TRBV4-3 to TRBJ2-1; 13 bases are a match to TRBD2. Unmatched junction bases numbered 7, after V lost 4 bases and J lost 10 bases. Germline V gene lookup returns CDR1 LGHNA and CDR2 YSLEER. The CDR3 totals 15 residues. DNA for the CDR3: TGCGCCAGCAGCCCGGGACTAGCGGGGCCTGGGGAGCAGTTCTTC. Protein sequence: CASSPGLAGPGEQFF.

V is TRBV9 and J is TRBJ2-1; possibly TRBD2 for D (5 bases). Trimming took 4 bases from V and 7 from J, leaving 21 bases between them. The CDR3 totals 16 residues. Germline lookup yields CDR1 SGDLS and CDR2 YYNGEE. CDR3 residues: CASSPKTTGFQNEQFF. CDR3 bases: TGTGCCAGCAGCCCCAAAACGACGGGGTTTCAGAATGAGCAGTTCTTC.

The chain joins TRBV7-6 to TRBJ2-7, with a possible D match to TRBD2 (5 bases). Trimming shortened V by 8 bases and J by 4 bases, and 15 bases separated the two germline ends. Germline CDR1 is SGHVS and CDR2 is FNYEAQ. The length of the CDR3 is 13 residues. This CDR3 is CASAAQRGYEQYF. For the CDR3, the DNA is TGTGCCAGCGCAGCCCAACGCGGGTACGAGCAGTACTTC.

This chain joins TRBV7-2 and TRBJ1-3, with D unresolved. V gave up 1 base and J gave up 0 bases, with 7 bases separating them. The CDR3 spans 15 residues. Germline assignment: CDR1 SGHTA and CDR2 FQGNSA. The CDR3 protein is CASSLVRSSGNTIYF. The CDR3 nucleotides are TGTGCCAGCAGCTTAGTACGGAGCTCTGGAAACACCATATATTTT. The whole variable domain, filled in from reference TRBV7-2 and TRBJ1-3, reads GAGVSQSPSNKVTEKGKDVELRCDPISGHTALYWYRQSLGQGLEFLIYFQGNSAPDKSGLPSDRFSAERTGGSVSTLTIQRTQQEDSAVYLCASSLVRSSGNTIYFGEGSWLTVV.

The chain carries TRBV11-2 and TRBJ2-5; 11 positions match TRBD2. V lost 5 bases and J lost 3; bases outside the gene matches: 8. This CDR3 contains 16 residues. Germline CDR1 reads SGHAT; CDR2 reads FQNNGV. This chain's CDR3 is CASSRGLAGGEETQYF. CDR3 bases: TGTGCCAGCAGCCGAGGTCTAGCGGGAGGAGAAGAGACCCAGTACTTC.

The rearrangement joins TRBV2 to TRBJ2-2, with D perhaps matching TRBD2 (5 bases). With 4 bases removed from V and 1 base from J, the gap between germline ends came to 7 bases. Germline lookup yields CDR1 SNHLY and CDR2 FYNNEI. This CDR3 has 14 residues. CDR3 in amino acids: CASSGGMNTGELFF. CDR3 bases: TGTGCCAGCAGTGGAGGGATGAACACCGGGGAGCTGTTTTTT.

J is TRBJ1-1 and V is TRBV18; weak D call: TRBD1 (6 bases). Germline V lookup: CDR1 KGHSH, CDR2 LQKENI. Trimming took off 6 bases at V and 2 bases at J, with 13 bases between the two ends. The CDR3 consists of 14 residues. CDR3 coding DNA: TGTGCCAGCTCCCTAAGGGGGTCAAACACTGAAGCTTTCTTT. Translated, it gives CASSLRGSNTEAFF.

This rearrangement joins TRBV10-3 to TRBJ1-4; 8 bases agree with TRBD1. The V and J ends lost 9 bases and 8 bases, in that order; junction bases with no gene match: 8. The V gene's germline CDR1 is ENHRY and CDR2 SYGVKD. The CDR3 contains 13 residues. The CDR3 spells CAIGQGAGEKLFF. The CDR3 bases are TGTGCCATTGGACAGGGCGCGGGGGAAAAACTGTTTTTT.

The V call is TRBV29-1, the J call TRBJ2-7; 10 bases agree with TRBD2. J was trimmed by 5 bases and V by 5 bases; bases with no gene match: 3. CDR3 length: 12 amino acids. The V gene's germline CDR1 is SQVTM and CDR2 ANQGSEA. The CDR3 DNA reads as TGCAGCGTTTCTAGCGGGAGACACGAGCAGTACTTC. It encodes CSVSSGRHEQYF.

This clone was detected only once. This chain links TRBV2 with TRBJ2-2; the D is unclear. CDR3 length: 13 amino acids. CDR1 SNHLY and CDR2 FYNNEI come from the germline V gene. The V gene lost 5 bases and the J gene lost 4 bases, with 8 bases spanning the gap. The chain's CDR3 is CASSPEATGELFF. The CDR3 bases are TGTGCCAGCAGTCCCGAAGCCACCGGGGAGCTGTTTTTT.

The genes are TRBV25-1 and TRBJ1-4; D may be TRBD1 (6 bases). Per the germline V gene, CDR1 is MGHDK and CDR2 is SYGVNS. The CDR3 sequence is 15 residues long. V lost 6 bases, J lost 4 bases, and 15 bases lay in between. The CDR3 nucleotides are TGTGCCAGCAGCCCTCAGACAGGTCTTAATGAAAAACTGTTTTTT. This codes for CASSPQTGLNEKLFF. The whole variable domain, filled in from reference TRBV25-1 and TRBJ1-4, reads EADIYQTPRYLVIGTGKKITLECSQTMGHDKMYWYQQDPGMELHLIHYSYGVNSTEKGDLSSESTVSRIRTEHFPLTLESARPSHTSQYLCASSPQTGLNEKLFFGSGTQLSVL.

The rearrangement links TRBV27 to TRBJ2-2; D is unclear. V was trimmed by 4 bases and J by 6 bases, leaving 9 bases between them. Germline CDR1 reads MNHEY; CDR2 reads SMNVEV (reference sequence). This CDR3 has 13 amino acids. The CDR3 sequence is CASSSPPAGELFF. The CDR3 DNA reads TGTGCCAGCAGTTCCCCGCCGGCCGGGGAGCTGTTTTTT.